The rows below give T cell receptor beta chains drawn from one sample of a study of OX40 agonist ivuxolimab in advanced cancers. Measured with immunoSEQ multiplex PCR; TCRdb has only the in-frame clones, and not every one. The profile shows tens of thousands of clones, 70% to 90% of them singletons. The sequences come from CD4+ or CD8+ T cells sorted from blood, collected in a trial of the OX40 agonist ivuxolimab. These receptors were collected from an adult with an advanced solid tumor such as melanoma, head and neck, liver or kidney cancer. CDR3s leave out the opening cysteine and the closing phenylalanine or tryptophan. D genes are given only for firm matches. Part of the rows lack a size; the others show once, few, many or a class for expanded clones.

abundance,v_gene,j_gene,d_gene,CDR3aa
-,TRBV15,TRBJ2-7,TRBD1,ATSGRGPGYEQY
few,TRBV5-5,TRBJ1-3,-,ASSSTGTSGNTIY
-,TRBV18,TRBJ2-2,-,ASSPGSIYTGELF
-,TRBV5-5,TRBJ2-7,-,ASSRNPYEQY
-,TRBV19,TRBJ2-5,-,ASSISDSKTQY
-,TRBV5-1,TRBJ2-2,-,ASSPLSGNTGELF
-,TRBV6-6,TRBJ2-7,TRBD2,ASSPGTGGEQY
-,TRBV15,TRBJ1-4,-,ATSKRQTFNEKLF
-,TRBV5-4,TRBJ1-6,-,ASSHGPLQSSYNSPLH
-,TRBV6-6,TRBJ2-2,TRBD1,ASSNQGALTGELF
-,TRBV5-6,TRBJ1-2,TRBD1,ASSSTGAKGYT
-,TRBV27,TRBJ2-1,-,ASSALFSPQSEQF
-,TRBV6-1,TRBJ2-7,-,ASSEGGFAYEQY
-,TRBV4-2,TRBJ2-7,-,ASSQEDPGYEQY
-,TRBV5-4,TRBJ2-2,-,ATHREGTGELF
once,TRBV5-1,TRBJ2-3,-,ASSLVRAADTQY
-,TRBV2,TRBJ2-3,-,ASSDDRRADTQY
-,TRBV5-4,TRBJ2-1,TRBD2,ASSLIAGEQF
-,TRBV2,TRBJ2-3,-,ASSEATVADTQY
-,TRBV6-5,TRBJ2-3,-,ASSPTGTDTQY
-,TRBV4-1,-,-,ASSSRATYEQY
-,TRBV10-1,TRBJ2-5,-,ASSEGAQETQY
few,TRBV5-1,TRBJ2-5,-,ASCRTTGSEETQY
-,TRBV6-1,TRBJ2-7,-,ASSEAAEQY
-,TRBV7-2,TRBJ2-1,-,ASSRDNEQF
-,TRBV7-9,TRBJ2-7,TRBD2,ASSLASLADTTYEQY
-,TRBV7-9,TRBJ2-5,-,ASSLAMGVETQY
-,TRBV4-1,TRBJ2-2,-,ASSSLANTGELF